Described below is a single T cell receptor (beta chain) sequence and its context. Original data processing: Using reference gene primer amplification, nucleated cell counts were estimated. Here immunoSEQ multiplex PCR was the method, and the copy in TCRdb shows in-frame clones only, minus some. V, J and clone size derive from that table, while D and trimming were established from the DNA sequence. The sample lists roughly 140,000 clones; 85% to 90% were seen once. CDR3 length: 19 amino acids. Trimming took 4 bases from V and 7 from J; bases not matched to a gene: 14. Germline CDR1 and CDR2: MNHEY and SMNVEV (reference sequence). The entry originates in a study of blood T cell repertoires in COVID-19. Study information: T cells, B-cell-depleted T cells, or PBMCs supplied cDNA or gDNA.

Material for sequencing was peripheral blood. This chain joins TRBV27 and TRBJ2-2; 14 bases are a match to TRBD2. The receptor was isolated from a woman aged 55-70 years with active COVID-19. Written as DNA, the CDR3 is TGTGCCAGCAGTTGGGACAGGATGGGACTAGCGGGAGTTGGCGGGGAGCTGTTTTTT. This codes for CASSWDRMGLAGVGGELFF.